The 2 T cell receptor beta chains listed next were all sequenced from one sample in a study of shared clonotypes between healthy human individuals. The data were produced by immunoSEQ multiplex PCR, yet TCRdb's version contains in-frame clones alone and is incomplete. The sample has 1,400,000 or so clones; about 98.5% are singletons. Sequencing input: naive CD4+ T cells sorted from blood. This sample's subset: CD45RA+ positively selected. The receptors were sampled from a young man in good health.

The chain has TRBV9 and TRBJ2-5; D is unclear. From germline, CDR1 is SGDLS and CDR2 YYNGEE. V lost 1 base and J 2 bases, leaving 6 bases between the germline ends. The CDR3 sequence is 13 residues long. The CDR3 loop is CASSVWDQETQYF. CDR3 in DNA: TGTGCCAGCAGCGTATGGGATCAAGAGACCCAGTACTTC. The variable domain in full, with the rest retrieved from reference TRBV9 and TRBJ2-5, is DSGVTQTPKHLITATGQRVTLRCSPRSGDLSVYWYQQSLDQGLQFLIQYYNGEERAKGNILERFSAQQFPDLHSELNLSSLELGDSALYFCASSVWDQETQYFGPGTRLLVL.

This chain joins TRBV30 and TRBJ1-5, with a tentative D call TRBD1 (5 bases). This CDR3 comprises 17 residues. Germline V gene data show CDR1 as GTSNPN and CDR2 as SVGIG (reference sequence). The germline V and J ends were trimmed by 2 bases and 2 bases, with 19 bases remaining between them. CDR3 in DNA: TGTGCCTGGAGTTGGAGTGTAGACAGTGGACGCAATCAGCCCCAGCATTTT. Protein sequence: CAWSWSVDSGRNQPQHF.